A selection of T cell receptor beta chains follows, all from one sample in a study of cytomegalovirus exposure and HLA in healthy donors. Data came from immunoSEQ multiplex PCR; TCRdb stores just in-frame clones and leaves some out. The sample holds 59,000 or so clones, about four fifths seen once. Sequencing input: PBMCs. Source of these receptors: a man aged 25 to 40 in good health and CMV-seropositive. CDR3s include the opening cysteine and the closing phenylalanine or tryptophan. Fields, in order: J gene, D gene, clone size, V gene, CDR3 DNA, CDR3 protein. A D gene is named only where the DNA matches it firmly. Size values are once, few and many counts, or a class for expanded clones, and some rows have none.

>TRBJ1-5|TRBD1|.|TRBV6-6
TGTGCCAGCAGTTACCCAGGGGGAGATCAGCCCCAGCATTTT
CASSYPGGDQPQHF
>TRBJ1-1|.|.|TRBV6-1
TGTGCCAGCAGTGAAGCGAGGCGGGAAGCTTTCTTT
CASSEARREAFF
>TRBJ2-3|.|.|TRBV7-3
TGTGCCAGCAGCCCCGGGACTCTATCAGATACGCAGTATTTT
CASSPGTLSDTQYF
>TRBJ1-1|TRBD1|.|TRBV19
TGTGCCAGTAGTCAGGGGGCGGGTGAAGTTTTCTTT
CASSQGAGEVFF
>TRBJ1-1|.|.|TRBV5-1
TGCGCCAGCAGGACGGGGTCAAACACTGAAGCTTTCTTT
CASRTGSNTEAFF
>TRBJ1-2|.|.|TRBV10-3
TGTGCCATCAGTGATGAGGGCGCCGGCTATGGCTACACCTTC
CAISDEGAGYGYTF
>TRBJ2-1|TRBD2|.|TRBV4-3
TGCGCCAGCAGCCGCCAGGGACTAGCTGGTGAGCAGTTCTTC
CASSRQGLAGEQFF
>TRBJ1-6|TRBD1|.|TRBV7-8
TGTGCCAGCACTCCGGGACAGGGTGGTCTCCTCCACTTT
CASTPGQGGLLHF
>TRBJ2-3|TRBD2|.|TRBV4-3
TGCGCCAGCAGCCAAACTAGCGGGGCCGTAGATACGCAGTATTTT
CASSQTSGAVDTQYF
>TRBJ2-2|TRBD2|once|TRBV7-7
TGTGCCAGCAGCTTAGTAGCGGGGGTCGGGGAGCTGTTTTTT
CASSLVAGVGELFF
>TRBJ2-5|TRBD1|once|TRBV28
TGTGCCAGCAGTTGGACAGGGGAAGGCCAAGAGACCCAGTACTTC
CASSWTGEGQETQYF
>TRBJ2-6|.|few|TRBV7-9
TGTGCCAGCAGCTTGGCGGTCAACGTCCTGACTTTC
CASSLAVNVLTF
>TRBJ2-7|TRBD1|.|TRBV7-6
TGTGCCAGCAGCTCAGGGACAGGGACCTACGAGCAGTACTTC
CASSSGTGTYEQYF
>TRBJ2-5|TRBD2|.|TRBV5-1
TGCGCCAGCAGCTTGGAGCGGGGGGAAGAGACCCAGTACTTC
CASSLERGEETQYF
>TRBJ2-7|.|few|TRBV7-2
TGTGCCAGCAGCTTCGTCGGGACTGGTAAATACGAGCAGTACTTC
CASSFVGTGKYEQYF
>TRBJ2-6|.|.|TRBV9
TGTGCCAGCAGCGTAGCTACGGTGGCTGGGGCCAACGTCCTGACTTTC
CASSVATVAGANVLTF
>TRBJ2-4|.|.|TRBV4-1
TGCGCCAGCAGCCAAGTGGGACTTGAAAACATTCAGTACTTC
CASSQVGLENIQYF
>TRBJ1-5|.|.|TRBV6-8
TGTGCCAGCAGATCCCGAGGGTATCAGCCCCAGCATTTT
CASRSRGYQPQHF
>TRBJ2-5|TRBD2|.|TRBV5-1
TGCGCCAGCAGCGCCAGACTAGCGGGGGGCCAAGAGACCCAGTACTTC
CASSARLAGGQETQYF
>TRBJ1-4|.|once|TRBV5-3
TGTGCCAGAAGCTTGACATGGGGAGTCGATGAAAAACTGTTTTTT
CARSLTWGVDEKLFF
>TRBJ1-5|TRBD1|few|TRBV30
TGTGCCTGGGACAGGGGTAATCAGCCCCAGCATTTT
CAWDRGNQPQHF
>TRBJ2-3|.|once|TRBV4-1
TGCGCCAGCAGCCAAGCCCCGGCAGATACGCAGTATTTT
CASSQAPADTQYF
>TRBJ1-5|TRBD1|few|TRBV6-6
TGTGCCAGCACGCTACAGGGGAGTCAGCCCCAGCATTTT
CASTLQGSQPQHF
>TRBJ1-2|.|.|TRBV7-3
TGTGCCAGCAGCCAAGGAGGGCTGACTGCTTGGGGCTACACCTTC
CASSQGGLTAWGYTF
>TRBJ2-7|.|few|TRBV2
TGTGCCAGCATCCGCTTGGAGGGGGCGCGGGAGCAGTACTTC
CASIRLEGAREQYF
>TRBJ2-5|.|.|TRBV2
TGTGCCAGCAGTGAATATCCCCAGGCCTACGAGACCCAGTACTTC
CASSEYPQAYETQYF
>TRBJ1-6|TRBD1|few|TRBV5-1
TGCGCCAGCAGCTTGGGGGGACAGGGACAGTCACCCCTCCACTTT
CASSLGGQGQSPLHF
>TRBJ1-2|.|.|TRBV6-4
TGTGCCAGCAGTGACTCGTTGGGGCGCAATGGCTACACCTTC
CASSDSLGRNGYTF
>TRBJ2-7|.|.|TRBV6-5
TGTGCCAGCACTGACGATCGGGGGGCTCGATACGAGCAGTACTTC
CASTDDRGARYEQYF
>TRBJ2-7|TRBD1|.|TRBV25-1
TGTGCCAGCAGTCGGGGACAGGGGGTGAACGAGCAGTACTTC
CASSRGQGVNEQYF
>TRBJ2-7|TRBD1|.|TRBV28
TGTGCCAGCAGTACTCCGGGACAGGGGATTAGCTACGAGCAGTACTTC
CASSTPGQGISYEQYF
>TRBJ1-2|.|few|TRBV6-1
TGTGCCAGCATCCAACAGGTGTTTAACTATGGCTACACCTTC
CASIQQVFNYGYTF
>TRBJ1-4|.|.|TRBV11-1
TGTGCCAGCAGCTTCCGGGGTCTGAATGAAAAACTGTTTTTT
CASSFRGLNEKLFF
>TRBJ2-4|.|.|TRBV6-1
TGTGCCAGCAGTGAGTGGGGGCTCGGAAACATTCAGTACTTC
CASSEWGLGNIQYF
>TRBJ1-5|.|once|TRBV28
TGTGCCAGCAGTTGGGGGGACTCAAACCCCCAGCATTTT
CASSWGDSNPQHF
>TRBJ1-5|TRBD1|few|TRBV4-2
TGTGCCAGCAGCCAAGATCAGACAGGGGTTCAGCCCCAGCATTTT
CASSQDQTGVQPQHF
>TRBJ1-1|TRBD1|.|TRBV12-5
TGTGCTAGTGCGGCGAGGGGGCCCGACAATGAAGCTTTCTTT
CASAARGPDNEAFF
>TRBJ2-7|TRBD1|.|TRBV9
TGTGCCAGCAGCGTAGAAGGGACAGCGAGCTACGAGCAGTACTTC
CASSVEGTASYEQYF
>TRBJ2-7|.|.|TRBV9
TGTGCCAGCAGCGTAGGATCTGCGGGCGAGCAGTACTTC
CASSVGSAGEQYF
>TRBJ1-1|.|.|TRBV7-2
TGTGCCAGCAGCTCGAATCTCGGGCGGGAACGTAACACTGAAGCTTTCTTT
CASSSNLGRERNTEAFF
>TRBJ1-3|.|once|TRBV7-2
TGTGCCAGCAGCTTCCTCGGAAACACCATATATTTT
CASSFLGNTIYF
>TRBJ1-1|.|.|TRBV7-8
TGTGCCAGCAGCTTTCGGTCCAGGGCTAACACTGAAGCTTTCTTT
CASSFRSRANTEAFF
>TRBJ1-1|.|.|TRBV2
TGTGCCAGCAGGTCAGGGGCTGAAGCTTTCTTT
CASRSGAEAFF
>TRBJ2-6|TRBD1|.|TRBV9
TGTGCCAGCAGTGAGGGGACAGGGACGAATGGGGCCAACGTCCTGACTTTC
CASSEGTGTNGANVLTF
>TRBJ2-7|.|.|TRBV5-1
TGCGCCAGCAGCTTGGGGTCACTAGGCTACGAGCAGTACTTC
CASSLGSLGYEQYF
>TRBJ1-2|.|.|TRBV7-9
TGTGCCAGCAGGGACAGTTATGGCTACACCTTC
CASRDSYGYTF
>TRBJ1-3|TRBD1|.|TRBV5-1
TGCGCCAGCAGCTCGGACAGGGCGAGAGGAAACACCATATATTTT
CASSSDRARGNTIYF
>TRBJ2-1|.|.|TRBV7-2
TGTGCCAGCAGCTTAGCTATGCGGGGAACCTCGAATGAGCAGTTCTTC
CASSLAMRGTSNEQFF
>TRBJ1-2|.|.|TRBV7-2
TGTGCCAGCAGCCCCCCCGGCAGGGGCTATGGCTACACCTTC
CASSPPGRGYGYTF
>TRBJ1-2|TRBD1|.|TRBV28
TGTGCCAGCGGGTTGACAGGGTCAAACTATGGCTACACCTTC
CASGLTGSNYGYTF
>TRBJ2-7|TRBD1|.|TRBV9
TGTGCCAGCAGCGTCTCAGGGGGTGGCTACGAGCAGTACTTC
CASSVSGGGYEQYF